The present entry profiles one T cell receptor (beta chain) with its context. Its antigen is undetermined. Clones were read by immunoSEQ multiplex PCR, and TCRdb kept only the in-frame ones, dropping some. The table includes roughly 50,000 clones, roughly 93% detected once. The data were obtained in a study of cytomegalovirus exposure and HLA in healthy donors. General study results and limits: Cytomegalovirus association was listed for about 180 TCR beta chains. In vitro testing confirmed a few CMV-associated chains as specific for CMV antigens. A subsequent analysis found that TCR clusters from the first cohort also tended to co-occur in the 90 to 150 validation repertoires, with approximately 95% of cluster scores above 0.

Germline CDR1 is KGHSH and CDR2 is LQKENI. CDR3 length equals 14 residues. The germline V and J ends were trimmed by 6 bases and 8 bases, with 19 bases remaining between them. The sequencing sample was made of PBMCs. The origin of this receptor is a woman aged 18-29 years in good health and CMV-seropositive. The J gene is TRBJ1-2, the V gene TRBV18; D gene uncertain. Here the CDR3 DNA reads TGTGCCAGCTCTGACAATTATGGTGGTGTGGGCTACACCTTC. Encoded protein: CASSDNYGGVGYTF.